One and the same sample provided the 5 T cell receptor beta chains below, sequenced in a study of T cell responses to AZD1222 COVID-19 vaccine (dated by TCRdb to about 2021). The time point label, read with the paper, signifies: about 28 days (+/-7) after the second vaccine dose. The method behind the library was the immunoSEQ multiplex PCR assay. Held by TCRdb, this immuneACCESS table contains in-frame sequences only and omits some clones. Under half of the omission traces to an unresolved V gene where checked; the cause of the rest is unknown. This sample holds roughly 130,000 clones; roughly 92% were observed only once. The ten largest account for 1% to 1.3% of the sample. The sample was peripheral blood, taken 28 days after the second AZD1222 dose. All receptors come from an adult who received the AZD1222 COVID-19 vaccine.

The V call is TRBV19, the J call TRBJ1-2; D ambiguous. This CDR3 has 10 amino acids. The V gene lost 5 bases and the J gene lost 5 bases, with 3 bases spanning the gap. CDR1 is LNHDA, CDR2 SQIVND, per germline (reference sequence). The CDR3 here is CASSLYGYTF. The CDR3 bases are TGTGCCAGTAGTCTATATGGCTACACCTTC.

The chain is built from TRBV10-2 and TRBJ1-5, with TRBD1 matching 7 bases. In germline, CDR1 is WSHSY, CDR2 SAAADI. The ends lost 4 bases at V and 4 bases at J; junction bases unmatched: 13. This CDR3 contains 17 residues. CDR3 protein: CASSGAGGEQWNQPQHF. Here the CDR3 DNA reads TGCGCCAGCAGTGGCGCAGGGGGGGAACAATGGAATCAGCCCCAGCATTTT.

The rearrangement uses TRBV9 and TRBJ1-5; D is undetermined. CDR3 length: 14 residues. The germline gives CDR1 SGDLS, CDR2 YYNGEE. V was trimmed by 4 bases and J by 3 bases, leaving 11 bases between them. The CDR3 coding sequence is TGTGCCAGCAGCTCCGGGCCAGACAATCAGCCCCAGCATTTT. This encodes CASSSGPDNQPQHF.

This chain connects TRBV5-6 to TRBJ2-7, with D unclear. From germline, CDR1 is SGHDT and CDR2 YYEEEE. This CDR3 has 13 amino acids. Deletions cut 4 bases from V and 2 bases from J, with 10 bases between. The CDR3 DNA follows: TGTGCCAGCAGCCTCACAGTGACCTACGAGCAGTACTTC. Amino acids: CASSLTVTYEQYF.

The chain recombines TRBV7-2 with TRBJ1-1, with 9 bases fitting TRBD1. The germline gives CDR1 SGHTA, CDR2 FQGNSA. After removal of 3 bases from V and 2 bases from J, the junction contained 4 bases not matched to a gene. The CDR3 totals 15 residues. The CDR3 nucleotides are TGTGCCAGCAGCTTGTACAGGGGGCTAAACACTGAAGCTTTCTTT. It is translated as CASSLYRGLNTEAFF.